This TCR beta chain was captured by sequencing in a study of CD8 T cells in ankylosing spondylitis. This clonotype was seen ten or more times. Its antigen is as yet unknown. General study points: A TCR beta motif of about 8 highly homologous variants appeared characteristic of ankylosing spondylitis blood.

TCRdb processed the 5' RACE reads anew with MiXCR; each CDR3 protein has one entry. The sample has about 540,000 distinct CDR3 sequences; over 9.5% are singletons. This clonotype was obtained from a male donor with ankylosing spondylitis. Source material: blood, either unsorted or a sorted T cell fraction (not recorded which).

Written as DNA, the CDR3 is TGTGCCAGCAGCCCCAACCGAGTATCAGATACGCAGTATTTT. Translation: CASSPNRVSDTQYF. V gene TRBV4-2 combines with J gene TRBJ2-3; D not resolved. Trimming left V 4 bases short and J 4 bases short, with 12 bases between. This CDR3 spans 14 amino acids. Germline V gives CDR1 LGHNA, CDR2 YNFKEQ.